This T cell receptor beta chain originates from a study of cytomegalovirus exposure and HLA in healthy donors. Broader study findings: In a later analysis, most CMV-associated TCR beta chains appeared HLA-restricted. Across all donors, roughly uniform sequencing depth was an assumption of the presence/absence analyses. Usually a TCR sequence was rare, but some public TCRs were found in many donors.

Details on this clone: The antigen remains undetermined.

The PCR ran on 60 Vbeta and 13 Jbeta primers. Authors' data handling: Roughly 11 million shared chains were among 65 million to 85 million unique TCR beta chains counted in a later analysis. This table comes from immunoSEQ multiplex PCR, and its TCRdb copy is limited to in-frame clones, with some not included. Clonal size and the V and J genes are those of that table, whereas D and trimming came from the DNA. The profile shows approximately 190,000 clones, roughly 84% of them singletons. The sample taken for sequencing was PBMCs. The sequence came from a woman aged 45-65 years in good health and CMV-seropositive.

DNA of the CDR3: TGCGCCAGCAGCTTGGGGGCTACTAGCGGAGCCTCGAGCACAGATACGCAGTATTTT. Translated: CASSLGATSGASSTDTQYF. The chain employs TRBV5-1 and TRBJ2-3, with 8 bases lining up with TRBD2. V shed 0 bases and J 0 bases; nucleotides not matched to a gene: 12. From germline, CDR1 is SGHRS and CDR2 YFSETQ. The CDR3 sequence is 19 residues long.